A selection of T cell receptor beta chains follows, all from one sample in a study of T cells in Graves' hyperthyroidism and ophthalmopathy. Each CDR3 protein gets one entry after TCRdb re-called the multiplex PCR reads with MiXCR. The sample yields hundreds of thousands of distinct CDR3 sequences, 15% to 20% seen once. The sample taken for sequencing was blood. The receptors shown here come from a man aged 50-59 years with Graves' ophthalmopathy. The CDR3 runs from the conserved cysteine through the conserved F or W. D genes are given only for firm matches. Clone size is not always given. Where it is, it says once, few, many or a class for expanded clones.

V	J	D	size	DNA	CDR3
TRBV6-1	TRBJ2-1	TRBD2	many	TGTGCCAGCAGGGGGACTAGCGGGAGAGATGAGCAGTTCTTC	CASRGTSGRDEQFF
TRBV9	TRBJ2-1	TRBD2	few	TGTGCCAGCAGGACTAGCGGGAGTGGCAATGAGCAGTTCTTC	CASRTSGSGNEQFF
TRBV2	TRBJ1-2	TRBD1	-	TGTGCCAGCAGGAACAGGGGGCGGGAATATGGCTACACCTTC	CASRNRGREYGYTF
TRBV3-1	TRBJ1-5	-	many	TGTGCCAGCAGCCAAGTGGGGCAGCCCCAGCATTTT	CASSQVGQPQHF
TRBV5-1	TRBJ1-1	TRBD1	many	TGCGCCAGCAGCTCCGGACAGGGAACTGAAGCTTTCTTT	CASSSGQGTEAFF
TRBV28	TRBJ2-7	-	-	TGTGCCAGCAGTTTCATGCTTGGTCAAGTGGGGGAGCAGTACTTC	CASSFMLGQVGEQYF
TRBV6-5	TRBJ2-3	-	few	TGTGCCAGCAGTTACTTCCCCAAGAGAACCACAGATACGCAGTATTTT	CASSYFPKRTTDTQYF
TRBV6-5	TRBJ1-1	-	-	TGTGCCAGCAGTTACTCGAGGTCGGCCCACACTGAAGCTTTCTTT	CASSYSRSAHTEAFF
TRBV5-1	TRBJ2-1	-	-	TGCGCCAGCAAAGATAGCGCGAACTCCTACAATGAGCAGTTCTTC	CASKDSANSYNEQFF
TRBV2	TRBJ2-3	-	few	TGTGCCAGCAGTTCTATCTCAGATACGCAGTATTTT	CASSSISDTQYF
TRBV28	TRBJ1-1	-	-	TGTGCCAGCAGTTTATATGGGGGAATATACACTGAAGCTTTCTTT	CASSLYGGIYTEAFF
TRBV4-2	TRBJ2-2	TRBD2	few	TGTGCCAGCAGCCAAGATGTAAGGAGCGGGAGAAACACCGGGGAGCTGTTTTTT	CASSQDVRSGRNTGELFF
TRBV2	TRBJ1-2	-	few	TGTGCCAGCAGTTTAGAAACAGGGTCGGTCTATGGCTACACCTTC	CASSLETGSVYGYTF
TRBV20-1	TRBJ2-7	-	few	TGCAGTGCTCGGTCCCTAGGCGAGCAGTACTTC	CSARSLGEQYF
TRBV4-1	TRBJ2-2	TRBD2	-	TGCGCCAGCAGCCAATTCGGACTAGCGGGAGGGCCTAACACCGGGGAGCTGTTTTTT	CASSQFGLAGGPNTGELFF
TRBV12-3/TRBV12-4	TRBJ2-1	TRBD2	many	TGTGCCAGCAGTTCTAGCGGGCTTCTCTCCTACAATGAGCAGTTCTTC	CASSSSGLLSYNEQFF
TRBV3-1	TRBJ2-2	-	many	TGTGCCAGCAGCCAAGGATATACCGGGGAGCTGTTTTTT	CASSQGYTGELFF
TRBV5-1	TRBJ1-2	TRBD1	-	TGTGCCAGCAGTTTGGGACAGACAAGAAACTATGGCTACACCTTC	CASSLGQTRNYGYTF
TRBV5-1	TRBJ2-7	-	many	TGCGCCAGCAGCTTCCCGAGAGGTGAGCAGTACTTC	CASSFPRGEQYF
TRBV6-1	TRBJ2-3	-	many	TGTGCCAGCACACGTAATCCCGGGACAACTAGCACAGATACGCAGTATTTT	CASTRNPGTTSTDTQYF
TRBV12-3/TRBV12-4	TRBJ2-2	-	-	TGTGCCAGCAGTTTAGGGTTTGGAAACACCGGGGAGCTGTTTTTT	CASSLGFGNTGELFF
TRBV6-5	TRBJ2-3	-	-	TGTGCCAGCCGTCTCGAGAGGGGCACAGATACGCAGTATTTT	CASRLERGTDTQYF
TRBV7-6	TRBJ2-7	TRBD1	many	TGTGCCAGCAGCCCAGGACAGGGTGGGTTCTACGAGCAGTACTTC	CASSPGQGGFYEQYF
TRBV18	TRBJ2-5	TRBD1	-	TGTGCCAGCTCAACGACAGGGGAGGAAACCCAGTACTTC	CASSTTGEETQYF
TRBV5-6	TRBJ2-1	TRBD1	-	TGTGCCAGCAGCCTGAGACAGGGGAGTGATGAGCAGTTCTTC	CASSLRQGSDEQFF
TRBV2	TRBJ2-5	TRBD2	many	TGTGCCAGCAGGAGGTCGGGACTAGCCGTGGACGACACCTTCCAAGAGACCCAGTACTTC	CASRRSGLAVDDTFQETQYF